Following are 28 T cell receptor beta chains from one sample sequenced in a study of blood T cells in healthy people across ages. A second PCR of about 7 to 12 cycles used a sample-barcoded 5' primer and a J-beta primer mix. TCRdb used MiXCR to reprocess the 5' RACE reads, holding one entry per CDR3 protein. The sample lists more than 700,000 distinct CDR3 sequences, about 55% occurring once. The source material was blood. These receptors all come from an elderly man in good health.

Comments on this clonotype: No conserved phenylalanine or tryptophan ends this CDR3, so it is likely a read error. The rearrangement links TRBV28 to TRBJ2-4, with D possibly TRBD1 on 5 matching bases. Trimming left V 1 base short and J 7 bases short, with 14 bases between. CDR1 and CDR2 (germline): MDHEN, SYDVKM. There are 15 residues in the CDR3. In nucleotides, the CDR3 is TGTGCCAGCAGTTTATACCCAGGGCGTTCGAACATTCAGTACTCC. This codes for CASSLYPGRSNIQYS.

The chain recombines TRBV7-2 with TRBJ2-1, with 7 bases lining up with TRBD1. CDR3 length: 14 amino acids. Germline CDR1 SGHTA, CDR2 FQGNSA. The V gene end was trimmed by 2 bases and the J gene end by 4 bases; junction bases not matched to a gene: 2. The CDR3, as DNA: TGTGCCAGCAGCTTAATACAGGGGTACAATGAGCAGTTCTTC. This encodes CASSLIQGYNEQFF.

This clonotype was observed a few times. The chain joins TRBV28 to TRBJ2-7; 7 bases are shared with TRBD1. This CDR3 spans 15 amino acids. CDR1 is MDHEN, CDR2 SYDVKM, per germline. V trimming: 6 bases; J trimming: 3 bases; junction bases outside the gene matches: 11. For the CDR3, the DNA is TGTGCCAGCAGCTCAGGACAGGCTCGGCTCTACGAGCAGTACTTC. Amino acids: CASSSGQARLYEQYF.

V is TRBV29-1 and J is TRBJ2-5, with D perhaps TRBD1 (6 bases). The end of the DNA fits TRBJ2-7 better, so the J call may be wrong. Germline values: CDR1 SQVTM, CDR2 ANQGSEA. CDR3 size: 13 residues. The CDR3 protein is CSVFSTGHYEQYF. The CDR3, as DNA: TGCAGCGTCTTTTCGACAGGCCACTACGAGCAGTACTTC.

V usage is TRBV7-2 and J usage is TRBJ2-1; 8 bases are shared with TRBD2. The CDR3 is 13 amino acids. Germline V gene sequence: CDR1 SGHTA, CDR2 FQGNSA. Losses at the gene ends were 7 bases for V and 8 bases for J; bases not matched to a gene: 7. The CDR3 loop reads CASMAGGRHEQFF. The CDR3 nucleotides are TGTGCCAGCATGGCGGGGGGACGGCATGAGCAGTTCTTC.

V gene TRBV18 combines with J gene TRBJ2-1, with 8 bases aligning to TRBD1. The germline CDR1 and CDR2 sequences are KGHSH and LQKENI. The CDR3 contains 15 residues. The trim removed 3 bases at V and 4 bases at J, leaving 5 bases unmatched. The CDR3 DNA reads TGTGCCAGCTCACCCGGACAGGGTTGGTACAATGAGCAGTTCTTC. Protein sequence: CASSPGQGWYNEQFF.

The chain couples TRBV29-1 to TRBJ2-3; D may match TRBD1 or TRBD2 (6 bases each). Germline assignment: CDR1 SQVTM and CDR2 ANQGSEA. V lost 7 bases and J 1 base, leaving 12 bases between the germline ends. This CDR3 is built from 13 residues. The CDR3 coding sequence is TGCAGCGGGGGGCCGGGGGGCACAGATACGCAGTATTTT. This encodes CSGGPGGTDTQYF.

This clonotype was counted between two and nine times. The rearrangement links TRBV29-1 to TRBJ1-2, with a tentative D call TRBD1 (6 bases). The germline gives CDR1 SQVTM, CDR2 ANQGSEA. The CDR3 is 13 amino acids. V shed 5 bases and J shed 3 bases, with 13 bases lying between them. This chain's CDR3 is CSVFQSGDYGYTF. CDR3 nucleotide sequence: TGCAGCGTTTTCCAGTCAGGGGACTATGGCTACACCTTC.

This clonotype was counted between two and nine times. The gene calls are TRBV7-2 and TRBJ2-3; 9 positions match TRBD2. The CDR3 has 16 residues. Per the germline V gene, CDR1 is SGHTA and CDR2 is FQGNSA. V lost 1 base to trimming and J lost 14 bases; unmatched junction nucleotides: 16. CDR3 sequence (DNA): TGTGCCAGCAGCTTAGGGGCTAGCGGGATGGGCAGATACGCGTATTTT. Translating gives CASSLGASGMGRYAYF.

The chain carries TRBV12-3 or TRBV12-4 and TRBJ2-2; D ambiguous. V was cut by 10 bases and J by 6 bases, with 6 bases left in between. The CDR3 is 10 amino acids. The CDR3 bases are TGTGCCACAGGACCCGGGGAGCTGTTTTTT. Translated, it gives CATGPGELFF.

As DNA, the CDR3 is TGTGCCAGCGGCCCCTTTGGTAGCACAGATACGCAGTATTTT. Translation gives CASGPFGSTDTQYF. The chain has TRBV12-3 or TRBV12-4 and TRBJ2-3; D not certain. The CDR3 spans 14 residues. Deletions cut 8 bases from V and 0 bases from J, with 12 bases between.

Only a few counts were recorded for this clonotype. The chain uses TRBV28 and TRBJ1-6; D remains ambiguous. V lost 5 bases, J lost 8 bases, and 10 bases lay in between. CDR1 is MDHEN, CDR2 SYDVKM, per germline. There are 13 residues in the CDR3. The CDR3 reads CASSPPWDSPLHF. For the CDR3, the DNA is TGTGCCAGCAGTCCCCCCTGGGATTCACCCCTCCACTTT.

The chain has TRBV28 and TRBJ2-7, with D possibly TRBD1 on 6 matching bases. The CDR3 totals 14 residues. Germline assignment: CDR1 MDHEN and CDR2 SYDVKM. Trimming removed 3 bases from V and 3 bases from J, with 12 bases in between. The chain's CDR3 is CASSFDRSVYEQYF. The CDR3 bases are TGTGCCAGCAGTTTCGACAGGTCTGTCTACGAGCAGTACTTC.

The chain recombines TRBV21-1 with TRBJ1-5; the table's D call, TRBD1, was not checked against the DNA. TRBV21-1 is tagged as a pseudogene. There are 15 residues in the CDR3. For the CDR3, the DNA is TGTGCCAGCAGATGGGGGCGGCAGGGGGAAAAGCCCCAGCATTTT. Translating gives CASRWGRQGEKPQHF.

V and J are TRBV25-1 and TRBJ1-4; TRBD1 is a possible D gene (5 bases). This CDR3 has 15 residues. Germline V CDR1 and CDR2: MGHDK, SYGVNS. With 3 bases removed from V and 0 bases from J, the gap between germline ends came to 8 bases. Here the CDR3 DNA reads TGTGCCAGCAGTGACCCAGGGACAACTAATGAAAAACTGTTTTTT. This codes for CASSDPGTTNEKLFF. Complete variable domain (other parts from reference TRBV25-1 and TRBJ1-4): EADIYQTPRYLVIGTGKKITLECSQTMGHDKMYWYQQDPGMELHLIHYSYGVNSTEKGDLSSESTVSRIRTEHFPLTLESARPSHTSQYLCASSDPGTTNEKLFFGSGTQLSVL.

CDR3 residues: CASSLVGQANTGELFF. The CDR3 region has the DNA TGTGCCAGCAGCTTAGTGGGACAGGCGAACACCGGGGAGCTGTTTTTT. The chain carries TRBV7-9 and TRBJ2-2; 8 nucleotides align to TRBD1. The CDR3 consists of 16 residues. CDR1 is SEHNR, CDR2 FQNEAQ, per germline (reference sequence). Trimming removed 1 base from V and 0 bases from J; junction bases left unmatched: 1.

The rearrangement uses TRBV9 and TRBJ1-2, with 9 bases aligning to TRBD1. This CDR3 region has 15 residues. With 4 bases clipped from V and 4 bases from J, the junction kept 8 bases outside the gene matches. CDR1 is SGDLS, CDR2 YYNGEE, per germline. This CDR3 is CASSFGQGPLYGYTF. CDR3 bases: TGTGCCAGCAGCTTCGGACAGGGGCCCCTCTATGGCTACACCTTC.

With regard to this clonotype: The DNA is left out, because the CDR3 cannot be placed on it with certainty; the CDR3 is given as TCRdb lists it. The chain couples TRBV4-1 to TRBJ2-3; the table names TRBD2, a call not compared with the DNA. Germline CDR1 is MGHRA and CDR2 is YSYEKL. From its first to its last residue, the CDR3 has 17 amino acids. The CDR3 spells CASSQDVASGSIRYAYF.

The J gene is TRBJ2-1, the V gene TRBV25-1; perhaps TRBD1 as D (5 bases). This CDR3 has 15 residues. Germline CDR1 reads MGHDK; CDR2 reads SYGVNS. V shed 5 bases and J shed 3 bases, with 14 bases lying between them. The CDR3 here is CASSRAGPIYNEQFF. As DNA, the CDR3 is TGTGCCAGCAGTAGAGCAGGGCCGATCTACAATGAGCAGTTCTTC.

The rearrangement joins TRBV6-5 to TRBJ1-2; the D is unclear. The CDR3 consists of 16 residues. CDR1 and CDR2 from the germline V gene are MNHEY and SVGAGI. Trimming took 0 bases from V and 5 from J, leaving 16 bases between them. CDR3 bases: TGTGCCAGCAGTTACTCGATGAGGGAAGGGATATATGGCTACACCTTC. The encoded protein is CASSYSMREGIYGYTF.

This clonotype was detected only a few times. The gene calls are TRBV5-5 and TRBJ1-2, with TRBD1 matching over 8 bases. Per germline, CDR1 SGHKS and CDR2 YYEKEE (reference sequence). The CDR3 is 16 residues long. Losses at the gene ends were 4 bases for V and 4 bases for J; bases not matched to a gene: 12. The CDR3 DNA sequence: TGTGCCAGCAGCATCCGGGTAACAGGGGGTGGCTATGGCTACACCTTC. Translating it yields CASSIRVTGGGYGYTF.

This chain uses TRBV6-1 with TRBJ2-1; TRBD2 matches 14 bases. The J call is in doubt because the DNA end fits TRBJ2-7 better. In germline, CDR1 is MNHNS, CDR2 SASEGT. CDR3 length: 16 residues. The CDR3 here is CASTGLAGGSYNEQYF. The CDR3 DNA sequence: TGTGCCAGCACCGGACTAGCGGGAGGCTCCTACAATGAGCAGTACTTC.

This clonotype appeared a few times. The V call is TRBV12-3 or TRBV12-4, the J call TRBJ2-7; unclear D gene. Trimming removed 3 bases from V and 5 bases from J, with 5 bases in between. The CDR3 runs 11 residues. CDR3 nucleotides: TGTGCCAGCAGTTTGATTCACGAGCAGTACTTC. This gives the protein CASSLIHEQYF.

This clonotype was counted a few times. The chain couples TRBV29-1 to TRBJ2-7, with TRBD2 matching 7 bases. J was trimmed by 3 bases and V by 0 bases; bases with no gene match: 8. This CDR3 is built from 15 residues. Germline CDR1 SQVTM, CDR2 ANQGSEA. This CDR3 is CSVEDQAGANYEQYF. Here the CDR3 DNA reads TGCAGCGTTGAAGATCAGGCGGGAGCTAACTACGAGCAGTACTTC.

By frequency in the sample, this clonotype is medium-sized. A clone one base away is much larger, so this may be a read error. The chain uses TRBV15 and TRBJ2-5; D unclear. V was clipped by 5 bases and J by 11 bases, with 21 bases between them. In germline, CDR1 is LNHNV, CDR2 YYDKDF (reference sequence). The CDR3 length is 14 residues. CDR3 protein: CATSPPVSWNEQYF. CDR3 nucleotides: TGTGCCACCAGCCCACCGGTGTCCTGGAATGAGCAGTACTTC.

This sequence joins TRBV6-6 and TRBJ2-4; TRBD1 aligns across 8 bases. V lost 6 bases, J lost 2 bases, and 3 bases stayed unmatched. Germline V gives CDR1 MNHNY, CDR2 SVGAGI (reference sequence). The CDR3 contains 14 residues. For the CDR3, the DNA is TGTGCCAGCAGCCGGACAGGGCCCAAAAACATTCAGTACTTC. It translates to CASSRTGPKNIQYF.

The chain is built from TRBV5-1 and TRBJ2-7; 12 bases map to TRBD1. The J call is in doubt because the DNA end fits TRBJ2-5 better. The CDR3 has 16 amino acids. The germline V gene encodes CDR1 SGHRS and CDR2 YFSETQ. The CDR3 DNA reads as TGCGCCAGCAGCTTGGCCGGGACAGGGGGCCGAGAGACCCAGTACTTC. This translates into CASSLAGTGGRETQYF.

This clonotype turned up a few times. V is TRBV7-3 and J is TRBJ2-3; 14 bases match TRBD2. J gave up 5 bases and V 4 bases, and 8 bases lay outside the gene matches. CDR1 is SGHTA and CDR2 is FQGTGA in the germline V gene. CDR3 length: 17 residues. The CDR3: CASSSLPGLAGGDTQYF. CDR3 nucleotide sequence: TGTGCCAGCAGCTCACTGCCCGGACTAGCGGGAGGAGATACGCAGTATTTT.